This passage covers 24 T cell receptor beta chains from one sample sequenced in a study of PD-1 blockade in classical Hodgkin lymphoma. Each patient's relapse followed autologous stem cell transplantation, and brentuximab vedotin exposure varied. Profiling relied on immunoSEQ multiplex PCR, and the TCRdb table lists in-frame clones only, not all of them. The sample lists 10,000 to 13,000 clones, around 80% occurring once. This specimen was peripheral blood mononuclear cells (PBMCs), taken at baseline. The source of these receptors is a human donor with classical Hodgkin lymphoma.

The rearrangement links TRBV29-1 to TRBJ2-5; D ambiguous. Germline V CDR1 and CDR2: SQVTM, ANQGSEA. This CDR3 region has 11 residues. Trimming stripped 6 bases from V and 5 bases from J, with 10 bases between. CDR3 in DNA: TGCAGCGTCGAGGTTGGGGAGACCCAGTACTTC. Its protein product is CSVEVGETQYF. The whole variable domain, remainder taken from reference TRBV29-1 and TRBJ2-5, is SAVISQKPSRDICQRGTSLTIQCQVDSQVTMMFWYRQQPGQSLTLIATANQGSEATYESGFVIDKFPISRPNLTFSTLTVSNMSPEDSSIYLCSVEVGETQYFGPGTRLLVL.

V and J are TRBV11-2 and TRBJ2-3, with a possible D match to TRBD2 (5 bases). Germline-derived CDR1 and CDR2 are SGHAT and FQNNGV. CDR3 length equals 16 residues. Trimming stripped 5 bases from V and 4 bases from J, with 19 bases between. CDR3 nucleotide sequence: TGTGCCAGCAGCAAGGATGTCGGGGTCGGCGCAGATACGCAGTATTTT. It yields the protein CASSKDVGVGADTQYF.

The chain uses TRBV21-1 and TRBJ2-7; the D call of TRBD1 is as the table states it, not checked on the DNA. TRBV21-1 is annotated as a pseudogene. The CDR3 has 14 residues. Here the CDR3 reads CASSKVRDRGEQYV. The CDR3 DNA sequence: TGTGCCAGCAGCAAAGTAAGGGACAGGGGGGAGCAGTACGTC.

The chain couples TRBV2 to TRBJ1-3, with 12 bases aligning to TRBD1. V shed 8 bases, J shed 3 bases, and the junction held 5 bases outside the gene matches. There are 15 residues in the CDR3. Germline CDR1 and CDR2: SNHLY and FYNNEI. CDR3 residues: CASRGQGASGNTIYF. The CDR3 DNA is TGTGCCAGCCGGGGACAGGGGGCTAGTGGAAACACCATATATTTT.

This clone was counted only a few times. This chain uses TRBV28 with TRBJ1-2; TRBD1 agrees at 7 bases. V was pared by 4 bases and J by 8 bases, with 10 bases of the junction left unmatched. The length of the CDR3 is 14 residues. Germline CDR1 reads MDHEN; CDR2 reads SYDVKM. The CDR3 reads CASSSAQGFYGYTF. The CDR3 nucleotides read TGTGCCAGCAGTTCCGCACAGGGGTTTTACGGCTACACCTTC.

J is TRBJ2-3 and V is TRBV6-1; no firm D call. Trimming left V 3 bases short and J 2 bases short, with 18 bases between. The V gene's germline CDR1 is MNHNS and CDR2 SASEGT. The CDR3 consists of 17 residues. The CDR3 bases are TGTGCCAGCAGTGATCATGATGAAGGGCCCCACACAGATACGCAGTATTTT. It translates to CASSDHDEGPHTDTQYF.

The chain has TRBV7-9 and TRBJ2-1; D gene uncertain. Germline lookup yields CDR1 SEHNR and CDR2 FQNEAQ (reference sequence). With 1 base removed from V and 13 bases from J, the gap between germline ends came to 14 bases. This CDR3 has 13 residues. CDR3 protein: CASSLVGIGYQFF. The DNA of the CDR3 is TGTGCCAGCAGCTTAGTGGGCATCGGATATCAGTTCTTC.

The J gene is TRBJ2-7, the V gene TRBV28; perhaps TRBD1 as D (6 bases). The CDR3 has 15 amino acids. Trimming shortened V by 6 bases and J by 2 bases, and 17 bases separated the two germline ends. The germline V gene encodes CDR1 MDHEN and CDR2 SYDVKM. The DNA of the CDR3 is TGTGCCAGCAGCCCGTGGACAGTTACCCCCTACGAGCAGTACTTC. Its protein product is CASSPWTVTPYEQYF.

As to this clone: An end of the junction differs from the germline gene, which may be a read error. The CDR3 sequence: CVSSQDLTRGPDTQYF. The CDR3 DNA reads as TGCGTCAGCAGCCAAGATCTAACTAGGGGGCCTGATACGCAGTATTTT. This chain connects TRBV4-3 to TRBJ2-3, with 7 positions matching TRBD1. The CDR3 is 16 residues long. Germline V CDR1 and CDR2: LGHNA, YSLEER.

The chain uses TRBV7-2 and TRBJ1-6, with D possibly TRBD1 on 5 matching bases. Trimming took 4 bases from V and 7 from J, leaving 11 bases between them. Germline V CDR1 and CDR2: SGHTA, FQGNSA. The CDR3 sequence is 14 residues long. The CDR3 DNA follows: TGTGCCAGCAGCTCACCGGGGGGGAATTCACCCCTCCACTTT. This translates into CASSSPGGNSPLHF.

The V and J genes are TRBV6-1 and TRBJ2-7, with D perhaps TRBD2 (5 bases). Trimming cost V 2 bases and J 9 bases, with 14 bases left between them. The CDR3 consists of 13 residues. The V gene's germline CDR1 is MNHNS and CDR2 SASEGT. The CDR3 DNA sequence: TGTGCCAGCAGTGAACAAGGGTCCGGAGGGCAGTACGTC. It is translated as CASSEQGSGGQYV.

The chain links TRBV5-4 to TRBJ1-1; D gene ambiguous. The CDR3 spans 15 residues. Trimming took 0 bases from V and 0 from J, leaving 9 bases between them. Germline values: CDR1 SGHNT, CDR2 YYREEE (reference sequence). CDR3 DNA: TGTGCCAGCAGCTTGGATCCAGCATTGAACACTGAAGCTTTCTTT. Amino acid sequence: CASSLDPALNTEAFF. Variable domain in full (rest from reference TRBV5-4 and TRBJ1-1): ETGVTQSPTHLIKTRGQQVTLRCSSQSGHNTVSWYQQALGQGPQFIFQYYREEENGRGNFPPRFSGLQFPNYSSELNVNALELDDSALYLCASSLDPALNTEAFFGQGTRLTVV.

This clone was observed a few times. This rearrangement joins TRBV7-7 to TRBJ2-1; D is ambiguous. The germline CDR1 and CDR2 sequences are SSHAT and FNYEAQ (reference sequence). The CDR3 contains 9 residues. The ends were cut back, 6 bases at V and 8 bases at J, with 2 bases in the middle. CDR3 protein: CASRDEQFF. CDR3 DNA: TGTGCCAGCAGGGATGAGCAGTTCTTC.

This chain uses TRBV27 with TRBJ2-2; TRBD1 might be the D (5 bases). CDR3 length equals 15 residues. The germline V and J ends were trimmed by 3 bases and 2 bases, with 10 bases remaining between them. Per germline, CDR1 MNHEY and CDR2 SMNVEV (reference sequence). The DNA for the CDR3 is TGTGCCAGCAGTTTTCGCCAGGGAAACACCGGGGAGCTGTTTTTT. Translation gives CASSFRQGNTGELFF.

Only a few counts were recorded for this clone. The chain is built from TRBV6-5 and TRBJ1-4; tentatively, D is TRBD1 (6 bases). This CDR3 is built from 14 residues. Per the germline V gene, CDR1 is MNHEY and CDR2 is SVGAGI. The ends were cut back, 6 bases at V and 7 bases at J, with 15 bases in the middle. DNA of the CDR3: TGTGCCAGCAGCCGGACAGTGGGGGGTGAAAAACTGTTTTTT. This translates into CASSRTVGGEKLFF.

The chain uses TRBV7-9 and TRBJ1-6; TRBD1 matches 8 bases. After removal of 5 bases from V and 6 bases from J, the junction contained 6 bases not matched to a gene. This CDR3 spans 15 amino acids. Germline V gene sequence: CDR1 SEHNR, CDR2 FQNEAQ (reference sequence). The CDR3 bases are TGTGCCAGCAGCCGAACAGGGGGGTTTAATTCACCCCTCCACTTT. This codes for CASSRTGGFNSPLHF. The full variable domain, rest sourced from reference TRBV7-9 and TRBJ1-6, is DTGVSQNPRHKITKRGQNVTFRCDPISEHNRLYWYRQTLGQGPEFLTYFQNEAQLEKSRLLSDRFSAERPKGSFSTLEIQRTEQGDSAMYLCASSRTGGFNSPLHFGNGTRLTVT.

The chain joins TRBV5-1 to TRBJ2-1; 11 nucleotides agree with TRBD2. V lost 0 bases, J lost 9 bases, and 5 bases stayed unmatched. Looked up from germline, CDR1 is SGHRS and CDR2 is YFSETQ. This CDR3 comprises 15 residues. In DNA, the CDR3 is TGCGCCAGCAGCTTGGCCGGGACTAGCGGTGGTGAGCAGTTCTTC. This translates into CASSLAGTSGGEQFF.

The chain links TRBV7-9 to TRBJ2-7, with 7 bases lining up with TRBD1. Germline V lookup: CDR1 SEHNR, CDR2 FQNEAQ (reference sequence). V was pared by 0 bases and J by 3 bases, with 2 bases of the junction left unmatched. The CDR3 is made up of 14 amino acids. The CDR3, as DNA: TGTGCCAGCAGCTTAGCCGGGACAGACTACGAGCAGTACGTC. It encodes CASSLAGTDYEQYV.

This clone occurred once. V usage is TRBV11-2 and J usage is TRBJ2-7; D perhaps matches TRBD2 (5 bases). CDR1 and CDR2 (germline): SGHAT, FQNNGV. V was cut by 5 bases and J by 0 bases, with 11 bases left in between. The CDR3 covers 14 residues. Here the CDR3 DNA reads TGTGCCAGCAGCGCGGGCTACAGCTCCTACGAGCAGTACTTC. This encodes CASSAGYSSYEQYF.

The chain recombines TRBV13 with TRBJ1-2, with D possibly TRBD1 on 5 matching bases. The ends were cut back, 2 bases at V and 6 bases at J, with 19 bases in the middle. CDR3 size: 16 residues. CDR1 PRHDT and CDR2 FYEKMQ come from the germline V gene (reference sequence). The CDR3 nucleotides are TGTGCCAGCAGCTTATGGTCTCGTGAGGGGTTGGATGGCTACACCTTC. This sequence encodes CASSLWSREGLDGYTF. Full variable domain (missing parts from reference TRBV13 and TRBJ1-2): AAGVIQSPRHLIKEKRETATLKCYPIPRHDTVYWYQQGPGQDPQFLISFYEKMQSDKGSIPDRFSAQQFSDYHSELNMSSLELGDSALYFCASSLWSREGLDGYTFGSGTRLTVV.

The rearrangement links TRBV7-2 to TRBJ2-5, with TRBD2 matching 8 bases. Germline-derived CDR1 and CDR2 are SGHTA and FQGNSA. Unmatched junction bases numbered 10, after V lost 5 bases and J lost 5 bases. CDR3 length: 15 residues. CDR3 DNA: TGTGCCAGCAGCCTCAATACGGGGGGGAGGGAGACCCAGTACTTC. Translating it yields CASSLNTGGRETQYF.

The V call is TRBV1, the J call TRBJ2-1; TRBD2, as called in the table, went unchecked against the DNA. TRBV1 counts as a pseudogene. There are 17 residues in the CDR3. This CDR3 is CTSSQVTVLARYNEQFF. The CDR3 DNA sequence: TGCACCAGCAGCCAAGTAACTGTCCTAGCGAGATACAATGAGCAGTTCTTC.

The V and J genes are TRBV29-1 and TRBJ1-2, with D possibly TRBD1 on 5 matching bases. V was pared by 6 bases and J by 7 bases, with 18 bases between. The CDR3 sequence is 13 residues long. Germline CDR1 reads SQVTM; CDR2 reads ANQGSEA. This CDR3 is CSVTGPRGGGYTF. The CDR3 DNA reads TGCAGCGTCACAGGCCCTCGGGGGGGTGGCTACACCTTC.

This clone was seen more than once but under ten times. V gene TRBV5-5 combines with J gene TRBJ2-3; possibly TRBD1 for D (5 bases). CDR1 and CDR2 from the germline V gene are SGHKS and YYEKEE (reference sequence). With 2 bases removed from V and 5 bases from J, the gap between germline ends came to 15 bases. CDR3 size: 15 residues. CDR3 DNA sequence: TGTGCCAGCAGCTTAGGGGTATCCCCCGAAGATACGCAGTATTTT. It encodes CASSLGVSPEDTQYF.